Below, one T cell receptor (beta chain) is given with its context. Its specificity is unknown. Sequencing used immunoSEQ multiplex PCR; TCRdb keeps in-frame clones, though not all of them. The sample contains roughly 56,000 clones, about four fifths of which appear only once. The CDR3 totals 14 residues. V dropped 1 base and J dropped 1 base, with 5 bases sitting between them. The germline V gene has CDR1 MGHDK and CDR2 SYGVNS. The data were obtained in a study of T cell responses to AZD1222 COVID-19 vaccine. Study outcomes and limitations: The number of AZD1222 recipients seropositive at baseline was only five to seven. In all cases, repertoires were sampled only after the peak T cell response. There were mostly white British donors and more females than males, and clonal diversity was possibly underestimated.

Researchers grouped second doses given at about 4 or about 12 weeks into one pool. The sequencing used peripheral blood, collected 28 days after the second AZD1222 dose. The clonotype was recovered from an adult who received the AZD1222 COVID-19 vaccine. The chain combines TRBV25-1 with TRBJ1-3, with a weak D call TRBD1 (5 bases). The CDR3 DNA reads as TGTGCCAGCAGTGAATGGGGGTCTGGAAACACCATATATTTT. Translation gives CASSEWGSGNTIYF.